This T cell receptor beta chain is drawn from a study of cytomegalovirus exposure and HLA in healthy donors. Study information: Among approximately 400 genotyped donors, around 77% fell in the Caucasian-associated ancestry cluster.

PCR employed 60 Vbeta and 13 Jbeta primers. Data came from immunoSEQ multiplex PCR; TCRdb stores just in-frame clones and leaves some out. Of over 100,000 clones in the sample, around 77% are singletons; the top ten hold 4.2%. General observations from the study: A later analysis showed HLA-associated TCR beta chains outstripping equally common others in clonal expansion.

A note on this clone: Its matching antigen is unknown.

The clonotype was recovered from a male donor in good health and CMV-seropositive. The sequencing sample was made of PBMCs.

CDR3 bases: TGTGCCATCAGTGAGTCACTCGAGGGAGGGGAGCAGTTCTTC. This sequence encodes CAISESLEGGEQFF. This chain uses TRBV10-3 with TRBJ2-1, with 7 bases matching TRBD2. Germline lookup yields CDR1 ENHRY and CDR2 SYGVKD. This CDR3 comprises 14 residues. Unmatched junction bases numbered 6, after V lost 0 bases and J lost 10 bases.